This T cell receptor beta chain was recorded in a study of OX40 agonist ivuxolimab in advanced cancers. Overall study: The patients received agonistic anti-OX40 (CD134) antibody ivuxolimab. Earlier treatment with anti-PD-1, anti-PD-L1 or anti-CTLA-4 was permitted, and over 35% had received some. The group had a mean age of about 64 years, ranged from 23 to 79, and was 82.7% male. The study, taken as a whole, reports: The study did not work out the antigen specificity of the expanded peripheral T cells.

This clone has only one observation. Antigen unknown. The identical CDR3 is also encoded by other nucleotide sequences in the sample. Sequencing used immunoSEQ multiplex PCR; TCRdb keeps in-frame clones, though not all of them. The repertoire holds roughly 45,000 clones, with approximately 86% as singletons. Trimming took 5 bases from V and 2 from J, leaving 12 bases between them. The CDR3 is 14 residues long. The germline V gene has CDR1 SGHTA and CDR2 FQGNSA. This chain connects TRBV7-2 to TRBJ1-1; D is undetermined. The source is an adult with an advanced solid tumor such as melanoma, head and neck, liver or kidney cancer. The sample in question was CD4+ or CD8+ T cells sorted from blood, obtained in a trial of the OX40 agonist ivuxolimab. The CDR3 here is CASSLGRANTEAFF. DNA of the CDR3: TGTGCCAGCAGCCTGGGCCGGGCCAACACTGAAGCTTTCTTT.